This T cell receptor beta chain is drawn from a study of T cell clusters in autoimmune cytopenias. Study-level background: Per sample, median TRB depth was around 51,000 reads, yielding a median roughly 2,400 distinct clonotypes. Study-level points and caveats: Clustering suggested that physiological T cell clusters were missing in primary autoimmune cytopenia patients. No cluster-lack signature appeared between secondary cytopenia and chronic lymphocytic leukemia patients, apparently due to lymphoma masking.

TRB was amplified from roughly 250 ng of peripheral blood genomic DNA per sample. With regard to this clonotype: The antigen is not known.

TRB was amplified by touch-down multiplex PCR, primer pools A and B combined. Following a re-call of the multiplex PCR reads, TCRdb has one entry per CDR3 protein and lacks DNA. This sample's table has some 11,000 distinct CDR3 sequences. This CDR3 has 13 amino acids. The genes are TRBV12-3 or TRBV12-4 and TRBJ2-5; the D call from TCRdb, TRBD1, cannot be confirmed without DNA. The sample comprised peripheral blood. The sequence derives from a human donor with an autoimmune cytopenia or autoimmune hepatitis (not recorded which). The CDR3 region is CASSPIQGETQYF.